One and the same sample provided the 9 T cell receptor beta chains below, sequenced in a study of post-analysis software for immune sequencing data. These receptors have no identified antigens. Unique molecular identifiers had been added to the TCR beta cDNA libraries. TCRdb analysed the PCR reads with MiXCR anew, one entry per CDR3 protein. The sample records about 430,000 distinct CDR3 sequences, 30% to 45% being singletons. Study-level findings and limits: When patients were compared with controls, roughly five TRBV segments were more frequent, TRBV5-6, TRBV5-1 and TRBV20-1 among them.

Source material: blood. Source of these receptors: a girl aged 2 to 10 with multiple sclerosis.

This clonotype was detected a few times. The chain links TRBV18 to TRBJ1-1; 8 nucleotides agree with TRBD1. The CDR3 length is 12 residues. CDR1 is KGHSH, CDR2 LQKENI, per germline. V was pared by 4 bases and J by 7 bases, with 2 bases of the junction left unmatched. In DNA, the CDR3 is TGTGCCAGCTCACGAGACAGGGGTGAAGCTTTCTTT. It encodes CASSRDRGEAFF.

The V gene is TRBV10-3, the J gene TRBJ2-1, with TRBD2 matching 9 bases. The CDR3 extends over 14 amino acids. Trimming cost V 5 bases and J 4 bases; bases outside gene matches: 3. Germline V gives CDR1 ENHRY, CDR2 SYGVKD. Here the CDR3 reads CAISWREGYNEQFF. The CDR3 DNA is TGTGCCATCAGTTGGCGGGAGGGTTACAATGAGCAGTTCTTC.

This clonotype was seen a handful of times. The genes are TRBV5-1 and TRBJ2-5, with unresolved D. This CDR3 is built from 15 residues. CDR1 is SGHRS, CDR2 YFSETQ, per germline. Trimming stripped 0 bases from V and 7 bases from J, with 16 bases between. For the CDR3, the DNA is TGCGCCAGCAGCTTGGCGCAGACCAGCAGGAGGACCCAGTACTTC. Protein: CASSLAQTSRRTQYF.

This sequence joins TRBV20-1 and TRBJ1-2; 8 bases line up with TRBD1. Unmatched junction bases numbered 9, after V lost 2 bases and J lost 7 bases. Germline CDR1 and CDR2: DFQATT and SNEGSKA (reference sequence). CDR3 size: 14 residues. The CDR3 coding sequence is TGCAGTGCTAGATCCAGGACAGGGATCTCTGGCTACACCTTC. Residues: CSARSRTGISGYTF.

This clonotype showed up just a few times. The chain is built from TRBV7-8 and TRBJ1-2; D not resolved. The ends were cut back, 6 bases at V and 5 bases at J, with 10 bases in the middle. The length of the CDR3 is 12 residues. Germline V CDR1 and CDR2: SGHVS, FQNEAQ. The CDR3 region has the DNA TGTGCCAGCAGGTTGGGTCGGTATGGCTACACCTTC. Translated: CASRLGRYGYTF.

This rearrangement joins TRBV7-2 to TRBJ2-3; 7 nucleotides line up with TRBD2. The CDR3 totals 14 residues. The junction had 6 bases not matched to a gene; V was cut back by 7 bases and J by 2 bases. Germline V CDR1 and CDR2: SGHTA, FQGNSA. DNA of the CDR3: TGTGCCAGCAACCCAGCGGGGTACACAGATACGCAGTATTTT. It codes for CASNPAGYTDTQYF.

This clonotype occurred a few times. This chain uses TRBV10-3 with TRBJ2-7, with D perhaps TRBD1 (7 bases). The assigned J gene may be wrong: the sequence end matches TRBJ2-5 better. Germline assignment: CDR1 ENHRY and CDR2 SYGVKD. The CDR3 consists of 15 residues. CDR3 in DNA: TGTGCCATCAGTGAGTCGCCTGGCAGGGGGGTGACCCAGTACTTC. It translates to CAISESPGRGVTQYF.

This clonotype has just a few counts. This chain links TRBV18 with TRBJ2-1, with 7 bases fitting TRBD1. The CDR3 length is 15 residues. Germline assignment: CDR1 KGHSH and CDR2 LQKENI. Germline trimming cut 3 bases from V and 7 bases from J; bases unmatched to any gene: 9. CDR3 in DNA: TGTGCCAGCTCACCGGCTAAGGGGGCGAGGAATGAGCAGTTCTTC. As protein: CASSPAKGARNEQFF.

This chain links TRBV28 with TRBJ2-7; a weak D match, TRBD2 (5 bases). Trimming stripped 3 bases from V and 2 bases from J, with 17 bases between. This CDR3 has 16 amino acids. Germline V gene data show CDR1 as MDHEN and CDR2 as SYDVKM. CDR3 protein: CASSFVYGVDTYEQYF. The CDR3 nucleotides are TGTGCCAGCAGTTTCGTATACGGGGTGGATACCTACGAGCAGTACTTC.